This T cell receptor beta chain was identified in a study of T cell changes during pregnancy in multiple sclerosis. The protocol was immunoSEQ multiplex PCR, while the TCRdb copy is restricted to in-frame clones and leaves out a portion. Of tens of thousands of clones detected, 80% to 95% appear once; the ten largest clones hold 1.3% to 1.5%. This TCR derives from a female donor in good health, enrolled as a control in a pregnancy study. The sample consisted of peripheral blood, taken in the third trimester of pregnancy.

CDR3: CASTGGGYTF. The CDR3, as DNA: TGTGCCAGCACAGGAGGGGGCTACACCTTC. The J gene is TRBJ1-2, the V gene TRBV2, with D hard to call. Per the germline V gene, CDR1 is SNHLY and CDR2 is FYNNEI. Trimming stripped 7 bases from V and 8 bases from J, with 8 bases between. The length of the CDR3 is 10 residues.